The clone carrying this T cell receptor beta chain was observed a handful of times. What it binds is unknown. Assay used: immunoSEQ multiplex PCR; TCRdb lists only in-frame clones, some missing. The table records around 140,000 clones, 75% to 85% of them present only once. The sample belongs to a study of T cell responses to AZD1222 COVID-19 vaccine. Notes on the study in general: Clonal diversity was possibly underestimated, and the donors were mostly white British, with more females. Rises in breadth and depth of Spike-specific TCRs came after two AZD1222 doses. The study sampled repertoires only after the peak T cell response.

This CDR3 contains 14 residues. Germline-derived CDR1 and CDR2 are MNHEY and SMNVEV (reference sequence). The V end was cut by 2 bases, the J end by 1 base, with 5 bases between. Sequencing was performed on peripheral blood, taken 28 days after the second dose of the MenACWY control vaccine. The TCR sequence derives from an adult who received the MenACWY meningococcal vaccine as a control. The genes are TRBV27 and TRBJ2-2; no reliable D call. CDR3 in DNA: TGTGCCAGCAGTTTAAGCATGAACACCGGGGAGCTGTTTTTT. This codes for CASSLSMNTGELFF.